This record looks at one T cell receptor beta chain sequence and its context. The data stem from a study of blood T cell repertoires in COVID-19. V shed 5 bases, J shed 4 bases, and the junction held 10 bases outside the gene matches. In germline, CDR1 is SGHTA, CDR2 FQGTGA. The length of the CDR3 is 15 residues. Source study methods: Reference gene primer amplification yielded estimated nucleated cell counts. Sequencing used immunoSEQ multiplex PCR; TCRdb keeps in-frame clones, though not all of them. V and J calls and clone size are given by that table; D and trimming were obtained from the DNA. The sample records over 65,000 clones, around four fifths being singletons.

This TCR was recovered from a man of 80 years or more with active or convalescent COVID-19. This rearrangement joins TRBV7-3 to TRBJ1-2; 7 nucleotides agree with TRBD1. Sequencing was performed on peripheral blood. The CDR3 reads CASSTQGGSSYGYTF. In DNA form, the CDR3 reads TGTGCCAGCAGCACCCAGGGGGGCTCCAGCTATGGCTACACCTTC.